Below are 8 T cell receptor beta chains sequenced from a single sample in a study of blood T cell repertoires in COVID-19. Sequencing was performed with immunoSEQ multiplex PCR; in TCRdb, only in-frame clones are kept and a portion is missing. Counted here are a few hundred thousand clones, around 83% occurring once; the ten biggest clones make up 1.2%. The specimen sequenced was peripheral blood. These receptors came from a woman in her forties or fifties with acute or convalescent COVID-19.

Regarding this clone: This same CDR3 is encoded by further DNA sequences in the sample. For the CDR3, the DNA is TGCGCCAGCAGCCTAGGACAGGAGAACACTGAAGCTTTCTTT. Translating it yields CASSLGQENTEAFF. The gene calls are TRBV5-1 and TRBJ1-1; 7 bases fit TRBD1. The germline CDR1 and CDR2 sequences are SGHRS and YFSETQ. J gave up 1 base and V 4 bases, and 4 bases lay outside the gene matches. This CDR3 spans 14 amino acids.

The CDR3 bases are TGCAGCGCGATAACAGGGATCGGGGAAAAACTGTTTTTT. This translates into CSAITGIGEKLFF. The chain carries TRBV29-1 and TRBJ1-4; weak D call: TRBD1 (6 bases). CDR3 length: 13 residues. Germline lookup yields CDR1 SQVTM and CDR2 ANQGSEA. The V end was cut by 7 bases, the J end by 8 bases, with 17 bases between.

J is TRBJ1-5 and V is TRBV9; TRBD1 is a possible D gene (5 bases). This CDR3 is built from 15 residues. Trimming left V 3 bases short and J 2 bases short, with 12 bases between. Germline assignment: CDR1 SGDLS and CDR2 YYNGEE. The CDR3 here is CASSAGGGGNQPQHF. The CDR3 coding sequence is TGTGCCAGCAGCGCGGGGGGAGGGGGCAATCAGCCCCAGCATTTT.

This chain uses TRBV6-2 or TRBV6-3 with TRBJ1-5; D unclear. The CDR3 length is 12 residues. Germline V gene sequence: CDR1 MNHEY, CDR2 SVGEGT. Between the trimmed V and J ends, which lost 2 bases and 6 bases, there was a span of 5 bases. CDR3 sequence (DNA): TGTGCCAGCAGTTACACCGGTCAGCCCCAGCATTTT. This translates into CASSYTGQPQHF.

The chain recombines TRBV21-1 with TRBJ1-6; TRBD1, as called in the table, went unchecked against the DNA. TRBV21-1 is a listed pseudogene. The CDR3 covers 17 residues. In DNA, the CDR3 is TGTGCCAGCAGCCCTACTCTCAGGGGGTCCTATAATTCACCCCTCCACTTT. As protein: CASSPTLRGSYNSPLHF.

The V call is TRBV4-1, the J call TRBJ1-2, with TRBD1 matching over 9 bases. The germline CDR1 and CDR2 sequences are MGHRA and YSYEKL. The CDR3 has 16 residues. After removal of 2 bases from V and 2 bases from J, the junction contained 6 bases not matched to a gene. CDR3: CASSQNGQGTNYGYTF. The CDR3 nucleotides are TGCGCCAGCAGCCAAAATGGACAGGGGACCAACTATGGCTACACCTTC.

In this sample, this clone turned up once. The rearrangement joins TRBV30 to TRBJ1-6; 7 bases are shared with TRBD1. Losses at the gene ends were 2 bases for V and 5 bases for J; bases not matched to a gene: 3. Germline loops: CDR1 GTSNPN, CDR2 SVGIG (reference sequence). The CDR3 sequence is 14 residues long. For the CDR3, the DNA is TGTGCCTGGAGTTTAGGGACAGATAATTCACCCCTCCACTTT. Its protein product is CAWSLGTDNSPLHF.

The chain recombines TRBV10-2 with TRBJ2-1, with D perhaps TRBD2 (6 bases). Trimming cost V 11 bases and J 8 bases, with 7 bases left between them. CDR1 and CDR2 (germline): WSHSY, SAAADI. The CDR3 runs to 9 residues. The CDR3, as DNA: TGCGCCGCGGGGTATGAGCAGTTCTTC. This gives the protein CAAGYEQFF.